Listed here are 25 T cell receptor beta chains from one sample, sequenced in a study of blood T cell repertoires in COVID-19. The method was immunoSEQ multiplex PCR; TCRdb's version includes in-frame clones alone and lacks a portion of them. The sample carries more than 400,000 clones, 70% to 90% recorded once. Sequences were obtained from peripheral blood. All receptors derive from a human donor in a cohort sampled during active COVID-19.

V is TRBV19 and J is TRBJ2-3; TRBD2 matches at 7 bases. Trimming removed 7 bases from V and 2 bases from J; junction bases left unmatched: 12. Germline CDR1 LNHDA, CDR2 SQIVND (reference sequence). The CDR3 has 16 residues. The CDR3 bases are TGTGCCAGTACCGACCGGCCTAGCGGAGCCACAGATACGCAGTATTTT. It specifies CASTDRPSGATDTQYF.

The chain has TRBV27 and TRBJ2-1; D unresolved. CDR1 is MNHEY, CDR2 SMNVEV, per germline (reference sequence). There are 17 residues in the CDR3. The V end lost 1 base, the J end lost 6 bases, and 19 bases lay between the germline ends. CDR3 DNA: TGTGCCAGCAGTTTATTATTCCAGACTGGCGTCAGCAATGAGCAGTTCTTC. It encodes CASSLLFQTGVSNEQFF.

This chain links TRBV18 with TRBJ1-2, with TRBD1 as a possible D gene (6 bases). Germline-derived CDR1 and CDR2 are KGHSH and LQKENI. This CDR3 is built from 15 residues. The V end was cut by 4 bases, the J end by 4 bases, with 16 bases between. CDR3: CASSQSEQGSYGYTF. The DNA of the CDR3 is TGTGCCAGCTCACAGAGCGAACAGGGAAGCTATGGCTACACCTTC.

The count of this clone is one. A read error may account for a junction end that differs from germline. The J gene is TRBJ2-2, the V gene TRBV19; TRBD1 aligns across 7 bases. Per germline, CDR1 LNHDA and CDR2 SQIVND (reference sequence). CDR3 length equals 15 residues. The CDR3: CASRIGQANTGELFF. The CDR3 nucleotides read TGTGCCAGTAGAATAGGACAGGCGAACACCGGGGAGCTGTTTTTT.

The chain joins TRBV30 to TRBJ1-2; weak D call: TRBD1 (6 bases). Deletions cut 3 bases from V and 3 bases from J, with 8 bases between. From germline, CDR1 is GTSNPN and CDR2 SVGIG (reference sequence). The length of the CDR3 is 12 residues. CDR3 in DNA: TGTGCCTGGAGGGCAGGGGACTATGGCTACACCTTC. It yields the protein CAWRAGDYGYTF. The variable domain in full, with the rest retrieved from reference TRBV30 and TRBJ1-2, is SQTIHQWPATLVQPVGSPLSLECTVEGTSNPNLYWYRQAAGRGLQLLFYSVGIGQISSEVPQNLSASRPQDRQFILSSKKLLLSDSGFYLCAWRAGDYGYTFGSGTRLTVV.

The rearrangement uses TRBV7-2 and TRBJ1-2; a possible D gene is TRBD1 (6 bases). The length of the CDR3 is 15 residues. Germline V CDR1 and CDR2: SGHTA, FQGNSA. V shed 5 bases and J shed 7 bases, with 20 bases lying between them. The CDR3 nucleotides read TGTGCCAGCAGCCTTCAGGCATCAGGGGCACTTGGCTACACCTTC. This codes for CASSLQASGALGYTF.

The rearrangement uses TRBV5-6 and TRBJ1-1; the D is unclear. From germline, CDR1 is SGHDT and CDR2 YYEEEE. CDR3 size: 13 residues. Trimming removed 7 bases from V and 7 bases from J, with 17 bases in between. CDR3 sequence: CASYSGAVREAFF. The CDR3 region has the DNA TGTGCCAGCTATTCCGGAGCAGTCCGTGAAGCTTTCTTT.

The gene calls are TRBV6-5 and TRBJ2-2; no definite D call. Germline CDR1 is MNHEY and CDR2 is SVGAGI. V was pared by 6 bases and J by 4 bases, with 12 bases between. This CDR3 contains 14 residues. The CDR3 is CASSRLPFTGELFF. The CDR3 DNA is TGTGCCAGCAGCCGCCTACCCTTCACCGGGGAGCTGTTTTTT.

The chain carries TRBV9 and TRBJ1-5; no firm D call. Germline V gene data show CDR1 as SGDLS and CDR2 as YYNGEE. V lost 4 bases and J 8 bases, leaving 13 bases between the germline ends. The CDR3 has 13 amino acids. CDR3 sequence reads: CASSHNDGEPQHF. The CDR3 DNA follows: TGTGCCAGCAGCCATAACGACGGGGAGCCCCAGCATTTT. Full variable domain (remainder filled in from reference TRBV9 and TRBJ1-5): DSGVTQTPKHLITATGQRVTLRCSPRSGDLSVYWYQQSLDQGLQFLIQYYNGEERAKGNILERFSAQQFPDLHSELNLSSLELGDSALYFCASSHNDGEPQHFGDGTRLSIL.

The chain is built from TRBV5-1 and TRBJ1-1; 9 bases map to TRBD1. CDR3 length equals 13 residues. CDR1 is SGHRS and CDR2 is YFSETQ in the germline V gene. V lost 4 bases, J lost 7 bases, and 5 bases stayed unmatched. The CDR3 nucleotides read TGCGCCAGCAGCCTGGGACAGGGAATTGAAGCTTTCTTT. It codes for CASSLGQGIEAFF.

The J gene is TRBJ2-7, the V gene TRBV28, with TRBD2 matching 13 bases. The germline gives CDR1 MDHEN, CDR2 SYDVKM. V trimming: 6 bases; J trimming: 9 bases; junction bases outside the gene matches: 11. The CDR3 is 15 residues long. CDR3 bases: TGTGCCAGCAGGCGAGGACTAGCGGGAGCCTTGGGGCAGTACTTC. Residues: CASRRGLAGALGQYF.

This chain connects TRBV11-3 to TRBJ2-7; 7 nucleotides match TRBD1. There are 16 residues in the CDR3. V shed 5 bases and J 0 bases; nucleotides not matched to a gene: 10. Germline lookup yields CDR1 SGHNT and CDR2 YENEEA. CDR3 residues: CASSARQGEDSYEQYF. The CDR3 DNA is TGTGCCAGCAGCGCCCGACAGGGAGAGGACTCCTACGAGCAGTACTTC.

This clone was observed a few times. This chain joins TRBV19 and TRBJ2-1, with a possible D match to TRBD2 (6 bases). Looked up from germline, CDR1 is LNHDA and CDR2 is SQIVND (reference sequence). The CDR3 loop spans 15 amino acids. With 2 bases removed from V and 5 bases from J, the gap between germline ends came to 13 bases. This CDR3 is CASSISPGTHNEQFF. As DNA, the CDR3 is TGTGCCAGTAGTATATCTCCGGGGACTCACAATGAGCAGTTCTTC.

This sequence joins TRBV2 and TRBJ2-1; 11 positions match TRBD2. The CDR3 extends over 15 amino acids. The germline gives CDR1 SNHLY, CDR2 FYNNEI. Trimming took 5 bases from V and 4 from J; bases not matched to a gene: 4. CDR3 sequence: CASSPGTSGYNEQFF. In nucleotides, the CDR3 is TGTGCCAGCAGTCCCGGGACTAGCGGTTACAATGAGCAGTTCTTC.

The CDR3 nucleotides read TGCAGTGCTAACGACAGGGGGACCATATATTTT. Amino acid sequence: CSANDRGTIYF. The chain employs TRBV20-1 and TRBJ1-3; TRBD1 matches at 9 bases. Trimming cost V 4 bases and J 10 bases; bases outside gene matches: 2. There are 11 residues in the CDR3. The germline gives CDR1 DFQATT, CDR2 SNEGSKA (reference sequence).

This chain uses TRBV5-1 with TRBJ1-4; D is possibly TRBD1 (5 bases). Germline CDR1 and CDR2: SGHRS and YFSETQ. The CDR3 sequence is 17 residues long. V gave up 0 bases and J gave up 4 bases, with 16 bases separating them. The CDR3: CASSLGAGGAGNEKLFF. The CDR3 region has the DNA TGCGCCAGCAGCTTGGGGGCCGGAGGGGCGGGTAATGAAAAACTGTTTTTT. The full variable domain, completed using reference TRBV5-1 and TRBJ1-4, is KAGVTQTPRYLIKTRGQQVTLSCSPISGHRSVSWYQQTPGQGLQFLFEYFSETQRNKGNFPGRFSGRQFSNSRSEMNVSTLELGDSALYLCASSLGAGGAGNEKLFFGSGTQLSVL.

V is TRBV6-2 or TRBV6-3 and J is TRBJ1-5, with 10 bases matching TRBD1. CDR3 length: 16 amino acids. J gave up 5 bases and V 5 bases, and 9 bases lay outside the gene matches. Germline assignment: CDR1 MNHEY and CDR2 SVGEGT. The DNA of the CDR3 is TGTGCCAGCAGTAACGCCCCCGGGACAGGGGATCAGCCCCAGCATTTT. It specifies CASSNAPGTGDQPQHF.

The chain carries TRBV9 and TRBJ1-1; tentatively, D is TRBD1 (5 bases). V was clipped by 4 bases and J by 0 bases, with 13 bases between them. This CDR3 comprises 15 residues. The germline CDR1 and CDR2 sequences are SGDLS and YYNGEE. The CDR3 loop reads CASSLSGGMNTEAFF. The CDR3 DNA reads as TGTGCCAGCAGCCTTTCTGGGGGGATGAACACTGAAGCTTTCTTT.

The genes are TRBV3-1 (or the pseudogene TRBV3-2) and TRBJ2-3; D is undetermined. The CDR3 is 13 residues long. Germline CDR1 is LGHDT and CDR2 is YNNKEL (reference sequence). Trimming left V 4 bases short and J 2 bases short, with 7 bases between. The CDR3 bases are TGTGCCAGCAGCCCGCTGGCCACAGATACGCAGTATTTT. Protein: CASSPLATDTQYF.

This rearrangement joins TRBV30 to TRBJ2-7; a weak D match, TRBD1 (6 bases). This CDR3 has 13 residues. V lost 0 bases and J 4 bases, leaving 10 bases between the germline ends. In germline, CDR1 is GTSNPN, CDR2 SVGIG (reference sequence). The CDR3 DNA is TGTGCCTGGAGTGTACAGGGTGGTTACGAGCAGTACTTC. Amino acids: CAWSVQGGYEQYF.

The V and J genes are TRBV5-1 and TRBJ1-2; D might be TRBD1 (6 bases). There are 13 residues in the CDR3. The V end was cut by 0 bases, the J end by 4 bases, with 7 bases between. Per the germline V gene, CDR1 is SGHRS and CDR2 is YFSETQ. The CDR3 DNA sequence: TGCGCCAGCAGCTTGGGGGACACCTATGGCTACACCTTC. This sequence encodes CASSLGDTYGYTF.

The chain carries TRBV19 and TRBJ1-2, with a tentative D call TRBD1 (6 bases). The CDR3 is 14 amino acids. Germline V gene data show CDR1 as LNHDA and CDR2 as SQIVND (reference sequence). V was cut by 4 bases and J by 2 bases, with 11 bases left in between. The CDR3 nucleotides read TGTGCCAGTAGTACACATCAGGGGAACTATGGCTACACCTTC. Its translation is CASSTHQGNYGYTF.

CDR3 loop: CASSPGQGGAQPQHF. In DNA, the CDR3 is TGTGCCAGCAGTCCAGGACAGGGCGGGGCTCAGCCCCAGCATTTT. This sequence joins TRBV28 and TRBJ1-5; 8 nucleotides match TRBD1. V lost 5 bases, J lost 6 bases, and 9 bases stayed unmatched. CDR1 is MDHEN and CDR2 is SYDVKM in the germline V gene. CDR3 length equals 15 residues.

The V gene is TRBV30, the J gene TRBJ1-4, with TRBD1 matching 9 bases. Germline V lookup: CDR1 GTSNPN, CDR2 SVGIG (reference sequence). The CDR3 covers 14 residues. V gave up 2 bases and J gave up 8 bases; unmatched junction bases: 6. DNA of the CDR3: TGTGCCTGGAGTTTGGGACAGGGAGAAGAAAAACTGTTTTTT. Translating gives CAWSLGQGEEKLFF.

V gene TRBV19 combines with J gene TRBJ2-1, with TRBD2 matching over 11 bases. The germline V gene has CDR1 LNHDA and CDR2 SQIVND (reference sequence). The J segment lost 9 bases and the V segment lost 5 bases, leaving 6 bases of the junction unmatched. This CDR3 has 14 amino acids. The CDR3 DNA sequence: TGTGCCAGTAGTTATAGCGGGAGGGCCAGTGAGCAGTTCTTC. As protein: CASSYSGRASEQFF. The variable domain in full, with the rest retrieved from reference TRBV19 and TRBJ2-1, is DGGITQSPKYLFRKEGQNVTLSCEQNLNHDAMYWYRQDPGQGLRLIYYSQIVNDFQKGDIAEGYSVSREKKESFPLTVTSAQKNPTAFYLCASSYSGRASEQFFGPGTRLTVL.